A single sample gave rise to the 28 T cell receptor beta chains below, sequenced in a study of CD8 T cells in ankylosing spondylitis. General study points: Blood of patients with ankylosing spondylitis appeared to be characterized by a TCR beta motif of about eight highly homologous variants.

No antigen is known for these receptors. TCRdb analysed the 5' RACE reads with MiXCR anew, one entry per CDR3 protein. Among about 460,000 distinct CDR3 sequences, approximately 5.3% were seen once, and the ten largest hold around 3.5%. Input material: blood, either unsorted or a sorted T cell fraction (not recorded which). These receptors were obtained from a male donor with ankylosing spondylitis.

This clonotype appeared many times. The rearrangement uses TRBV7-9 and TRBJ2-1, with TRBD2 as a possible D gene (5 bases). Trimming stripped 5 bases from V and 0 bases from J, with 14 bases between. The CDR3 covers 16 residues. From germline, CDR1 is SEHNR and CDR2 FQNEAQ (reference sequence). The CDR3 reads CASSPSEGSSYNEQFF. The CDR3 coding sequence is TGTGCCAGCAGCCCCAGCGAAGGGAGCTCCTACAATGAGCAGTTCTTC.

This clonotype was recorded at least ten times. The CDR3 nucleotides are TGTGCCAGCAGTTTAGCAAATGGTGCTAACTATGGCTACACCTTC. It codes for CASSLANGANYGYTF. The chain couples TRBV12-3 or TRBV12-4 to TRBJ1-2; no firm D call. The CDR3 is 15 residues long. V was pared by 0 bases and J by 0 bases, with 8 bases between.

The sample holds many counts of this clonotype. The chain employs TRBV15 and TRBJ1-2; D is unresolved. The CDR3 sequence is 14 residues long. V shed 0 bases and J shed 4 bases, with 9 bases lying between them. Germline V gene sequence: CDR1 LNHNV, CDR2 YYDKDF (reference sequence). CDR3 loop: CATSRDQYGYGYTF. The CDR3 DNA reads TGTGCCACCAGCAGAGACCAATATGGCTATGGCTACACCTTC.

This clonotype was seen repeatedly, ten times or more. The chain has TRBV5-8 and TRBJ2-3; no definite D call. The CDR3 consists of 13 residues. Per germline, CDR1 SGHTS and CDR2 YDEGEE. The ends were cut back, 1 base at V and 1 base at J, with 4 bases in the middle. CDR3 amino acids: CASSLKGTDTQYF. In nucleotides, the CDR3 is TGTGCCAGCAGCTTGAAGGGCACAGATACGCAGTATTTT.

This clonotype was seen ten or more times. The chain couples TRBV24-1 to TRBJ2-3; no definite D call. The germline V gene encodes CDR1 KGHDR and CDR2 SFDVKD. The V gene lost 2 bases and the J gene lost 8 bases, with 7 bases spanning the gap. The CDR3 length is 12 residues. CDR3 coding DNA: TGTGCCACCAGTGATTGGACGGGTACGCAGTATTTT. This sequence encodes CATSDWTGTQYF.

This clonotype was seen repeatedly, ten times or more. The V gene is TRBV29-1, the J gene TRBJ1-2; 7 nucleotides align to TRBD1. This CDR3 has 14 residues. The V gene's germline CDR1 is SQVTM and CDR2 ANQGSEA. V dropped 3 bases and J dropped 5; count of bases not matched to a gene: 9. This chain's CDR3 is CSVDVGTEKYGYTF. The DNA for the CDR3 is TGCAGCGTTGATGTCGGGACAGAGAAGTATGGCTACACCTTC. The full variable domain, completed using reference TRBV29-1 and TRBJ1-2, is SAVISQKPSRDICQRGTSLTIQCQVDSQVTMMFWYRQQPGQSLTLIATANQGSEATYESGFVIDKFPISRPNLTFSTLTVSNMSPEDSSIYLCSVDVGTEKYGYTFGSGTRLTVV.

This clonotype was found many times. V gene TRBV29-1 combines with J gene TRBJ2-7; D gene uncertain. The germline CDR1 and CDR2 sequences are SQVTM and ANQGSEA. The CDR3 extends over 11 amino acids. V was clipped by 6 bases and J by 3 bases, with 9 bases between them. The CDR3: CSVGRVYEQYF. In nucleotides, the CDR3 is TGCAGCGTGGGTCGAGTCTACGAGCAGTACTTC.

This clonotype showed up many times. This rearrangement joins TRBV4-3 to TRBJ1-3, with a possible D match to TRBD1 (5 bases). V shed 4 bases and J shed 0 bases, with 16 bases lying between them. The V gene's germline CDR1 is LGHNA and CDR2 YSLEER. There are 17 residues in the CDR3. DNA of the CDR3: TGCGCCAGCAGCCGGTTTGGGGCAGTCAGCTCTGGAAACACCATATATTTT. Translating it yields CASSRFGAVSSGNTIYF.

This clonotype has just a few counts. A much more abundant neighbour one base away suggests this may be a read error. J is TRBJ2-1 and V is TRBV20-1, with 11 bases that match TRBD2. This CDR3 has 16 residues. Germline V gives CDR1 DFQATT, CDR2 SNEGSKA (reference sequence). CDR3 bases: TGCTGTGCTAGAGATCCGATAGCGGGAGGGCCGAATGAGCAGTTCTTC. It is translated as CCARDPIAGGPNEQFF.

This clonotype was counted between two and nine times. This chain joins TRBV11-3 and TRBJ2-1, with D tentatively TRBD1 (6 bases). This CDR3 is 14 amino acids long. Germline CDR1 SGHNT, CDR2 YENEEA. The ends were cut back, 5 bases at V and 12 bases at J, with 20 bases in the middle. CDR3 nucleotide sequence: TGTGCCAGCAGCCCGCCCGGACAGCTGAGTCGGCAGTTCTTC. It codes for CASSPPGQLSRQFF.

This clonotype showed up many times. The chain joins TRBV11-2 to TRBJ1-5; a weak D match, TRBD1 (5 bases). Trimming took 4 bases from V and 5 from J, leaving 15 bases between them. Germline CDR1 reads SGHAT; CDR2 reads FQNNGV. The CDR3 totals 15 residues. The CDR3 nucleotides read TGTGCCAGCAGCTCATCTTGGGCGGGGGATCAGCCCCAGCATTTT. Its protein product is CASSSSWAGDQPQHF.

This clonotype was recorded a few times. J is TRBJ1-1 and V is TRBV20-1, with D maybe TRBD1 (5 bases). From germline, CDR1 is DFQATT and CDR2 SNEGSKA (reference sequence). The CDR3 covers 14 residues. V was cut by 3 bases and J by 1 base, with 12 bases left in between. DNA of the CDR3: TGCAGTGCTAGGGGGGAAGCTTCGAACACTGAAGCTTTCTTT. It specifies CSARGEASNTEAFF.

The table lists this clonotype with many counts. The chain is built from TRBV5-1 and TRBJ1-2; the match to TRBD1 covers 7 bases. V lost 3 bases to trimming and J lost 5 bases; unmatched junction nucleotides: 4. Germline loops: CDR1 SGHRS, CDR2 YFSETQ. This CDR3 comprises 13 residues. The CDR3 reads CASSSGQPYGYTF. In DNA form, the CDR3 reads TGCGCCAGCAGCTCGGGACAGCCGTATGGCTACACCTTC.

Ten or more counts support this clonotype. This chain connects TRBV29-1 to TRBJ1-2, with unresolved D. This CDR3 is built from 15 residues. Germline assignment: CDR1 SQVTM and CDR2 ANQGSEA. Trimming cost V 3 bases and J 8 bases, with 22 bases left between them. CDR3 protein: CSVDYTGPRKLGYTF. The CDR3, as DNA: TGCAGCGTTGATTATACCGGGCCCCGCAAGTTGGGCTACACCTTC.

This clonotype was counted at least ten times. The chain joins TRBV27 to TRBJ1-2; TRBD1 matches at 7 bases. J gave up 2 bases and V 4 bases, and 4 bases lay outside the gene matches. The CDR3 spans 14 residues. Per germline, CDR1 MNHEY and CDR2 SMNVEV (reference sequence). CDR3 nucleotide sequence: TGTGCCAGCAGTTCCGCGGACAGGAACTATGGCTACACCTTC. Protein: CASSSADRNYGYTF.

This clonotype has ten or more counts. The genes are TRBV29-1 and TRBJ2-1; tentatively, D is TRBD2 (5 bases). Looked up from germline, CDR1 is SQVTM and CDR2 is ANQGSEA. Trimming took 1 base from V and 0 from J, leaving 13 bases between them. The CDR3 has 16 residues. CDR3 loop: CSVEGTLSSSYNEQFF. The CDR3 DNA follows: TGCAGCGTTGAAGGGACTTTATCGAGCTCCTACAATGAGCAGTTCTTC.

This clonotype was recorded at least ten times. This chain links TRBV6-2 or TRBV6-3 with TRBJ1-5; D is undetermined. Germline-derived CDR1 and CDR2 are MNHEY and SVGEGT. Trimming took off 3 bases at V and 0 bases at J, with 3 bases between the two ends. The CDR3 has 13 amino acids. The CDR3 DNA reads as TGTGCCAGCAGTTATTATAGCAATCAGCCCCAGCATTTT. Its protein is CASSYYSNQPQHF.

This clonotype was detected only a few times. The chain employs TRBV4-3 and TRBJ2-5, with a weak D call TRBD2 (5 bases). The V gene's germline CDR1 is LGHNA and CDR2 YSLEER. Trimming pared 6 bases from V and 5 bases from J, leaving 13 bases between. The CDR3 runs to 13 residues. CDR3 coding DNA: TGCGCCAGCAGTCGGGGAGTGTGGGAGACCCAGTACTTC. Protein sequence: CASSRGVWETQYF.

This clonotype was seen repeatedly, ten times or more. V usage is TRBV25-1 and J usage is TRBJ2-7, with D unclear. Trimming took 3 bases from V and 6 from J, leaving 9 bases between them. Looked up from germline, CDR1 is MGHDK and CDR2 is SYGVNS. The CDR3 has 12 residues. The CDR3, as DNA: TGTGCCAGCAGTGAGAGGCGACGCGAGCAGTACTTC. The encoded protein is CASSERRREQYF.

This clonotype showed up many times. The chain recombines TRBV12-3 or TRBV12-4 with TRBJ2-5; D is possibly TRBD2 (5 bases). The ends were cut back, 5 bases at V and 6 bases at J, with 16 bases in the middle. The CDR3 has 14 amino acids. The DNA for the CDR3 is TGTGCCAGCAGTCCAGGCGCGTCGGGAAAGACCCAGTACTTC. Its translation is CASSPGASGKTQYF.

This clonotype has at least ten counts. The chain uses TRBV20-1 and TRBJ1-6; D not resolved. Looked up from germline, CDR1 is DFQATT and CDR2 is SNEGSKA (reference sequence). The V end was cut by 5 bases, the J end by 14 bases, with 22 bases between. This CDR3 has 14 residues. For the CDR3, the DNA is TGCAGTGCTTCGGACCCTATGTATTTCACGGCCCTCCACTTT. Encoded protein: CSASDPMYFTALHF.

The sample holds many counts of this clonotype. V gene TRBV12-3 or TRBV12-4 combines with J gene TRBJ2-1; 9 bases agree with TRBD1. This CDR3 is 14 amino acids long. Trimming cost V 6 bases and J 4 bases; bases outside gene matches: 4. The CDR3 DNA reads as TGTGCCAGCAGAGGGACAGGGTGGTACAATGAGCAGTTCTTC. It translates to CASRGTGWYNEQFF.

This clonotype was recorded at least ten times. The chain's CDR3 is CASSLRTSNEQFF. The CDR3 coding sequence is TGTGCCAGCAGCTTACGGACTAGCAATGAGCAGTTCTTC. The chain uses TRBV7-2 and TRBJ2-1; 7 bases fit TRBD2. Germline CDR1 SGHTA, CDR2 FQGNSA. The CDR3 totals 13 residues. The ends lost 2 bases at V and 6 bases at J; junction bases unmatched: 1.

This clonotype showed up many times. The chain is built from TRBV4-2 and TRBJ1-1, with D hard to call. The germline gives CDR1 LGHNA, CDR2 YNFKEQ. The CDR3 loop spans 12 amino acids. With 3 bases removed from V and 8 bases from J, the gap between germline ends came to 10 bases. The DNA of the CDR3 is TGTGCCAGCAGCCAGGGTCTCTACGAAGCTTTCTTT. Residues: CASSQGLYEAFF.

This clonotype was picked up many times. The chain's CDR3 is CASSHGQLETQYF. DNA for the CDR3: TGTGCCAGCAGTCATGGACAGCTGGAGACCCAGTACTTC. This chain uses TRBV6-6 with TRBJ2-5; D perhaps matches TRBD1 (6 bases). Germline CDR1 MNHNY, CDR2 SVGAGI (reference sequence). There are 13 residues in the CDR3. Trimming pared 5 bases from V and 5 bases from J, leaving 12 bases between.

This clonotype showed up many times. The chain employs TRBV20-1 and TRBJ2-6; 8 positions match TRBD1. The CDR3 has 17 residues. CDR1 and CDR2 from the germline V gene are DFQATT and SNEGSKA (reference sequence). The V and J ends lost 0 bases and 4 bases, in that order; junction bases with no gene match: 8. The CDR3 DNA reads TGCAGTGCTAGAGACTCAAGGACAGGGTCGGGGGCCAACGTCCTGACTTTC. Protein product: CSARDSRTGSGANVLTF.

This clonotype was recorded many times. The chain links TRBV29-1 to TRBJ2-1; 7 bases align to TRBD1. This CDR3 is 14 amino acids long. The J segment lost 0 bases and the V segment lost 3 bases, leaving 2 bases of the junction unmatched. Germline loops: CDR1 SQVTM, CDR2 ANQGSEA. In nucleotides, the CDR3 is TGCAGCGTTGAGACAGGGCGCTCCTACAATGAGCAGTTCTTC. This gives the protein CSVETGRSYNEQFF.

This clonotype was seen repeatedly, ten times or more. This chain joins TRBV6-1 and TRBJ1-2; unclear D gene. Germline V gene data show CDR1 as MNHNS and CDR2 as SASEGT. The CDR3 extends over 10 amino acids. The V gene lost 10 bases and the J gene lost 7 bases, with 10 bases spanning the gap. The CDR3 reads CATRSLGYTF. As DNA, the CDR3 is TGTGCCACCAGATCCCTTGGCTACACCTTC.